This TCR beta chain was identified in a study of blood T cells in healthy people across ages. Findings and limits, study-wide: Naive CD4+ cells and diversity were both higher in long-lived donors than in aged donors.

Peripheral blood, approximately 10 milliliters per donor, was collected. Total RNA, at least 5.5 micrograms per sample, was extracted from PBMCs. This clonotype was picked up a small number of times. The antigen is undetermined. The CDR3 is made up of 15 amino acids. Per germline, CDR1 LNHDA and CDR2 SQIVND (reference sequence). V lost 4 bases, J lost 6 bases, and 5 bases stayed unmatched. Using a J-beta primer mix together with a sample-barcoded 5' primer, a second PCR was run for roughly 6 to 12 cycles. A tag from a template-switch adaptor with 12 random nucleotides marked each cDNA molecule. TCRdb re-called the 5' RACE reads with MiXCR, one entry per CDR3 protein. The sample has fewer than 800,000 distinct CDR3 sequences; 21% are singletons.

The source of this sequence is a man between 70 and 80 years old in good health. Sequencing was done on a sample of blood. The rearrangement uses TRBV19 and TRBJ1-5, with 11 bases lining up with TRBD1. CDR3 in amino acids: CASSRTGGVGQPQHF. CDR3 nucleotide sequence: TGTGCCAGTAGTAGGACAGGGGGCGTAGGTCAGCCCCAGCATTTT.